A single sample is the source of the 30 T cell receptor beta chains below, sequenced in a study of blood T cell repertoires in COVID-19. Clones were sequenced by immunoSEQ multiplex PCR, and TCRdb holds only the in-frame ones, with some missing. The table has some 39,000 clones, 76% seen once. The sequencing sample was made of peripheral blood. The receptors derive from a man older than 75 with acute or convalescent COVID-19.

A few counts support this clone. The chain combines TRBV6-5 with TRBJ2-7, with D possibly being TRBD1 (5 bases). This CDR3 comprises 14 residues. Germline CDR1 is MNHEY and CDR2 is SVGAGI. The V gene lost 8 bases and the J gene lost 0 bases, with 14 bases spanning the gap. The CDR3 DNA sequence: TGTGCCAGCGACCTCCCCAGGGACTCCTACGAGCAGTACTTC. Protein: CASDLPRDSYEQYF.

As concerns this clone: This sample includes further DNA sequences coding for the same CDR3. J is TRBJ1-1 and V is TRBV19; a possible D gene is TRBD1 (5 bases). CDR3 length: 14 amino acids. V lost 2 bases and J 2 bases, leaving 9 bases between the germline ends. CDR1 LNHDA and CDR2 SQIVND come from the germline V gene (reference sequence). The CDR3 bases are TGTGCCAGTAGTATACTTCAGGGAAACACTGAAGCTTTCTTT. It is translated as CASSILQGNTEAFF.

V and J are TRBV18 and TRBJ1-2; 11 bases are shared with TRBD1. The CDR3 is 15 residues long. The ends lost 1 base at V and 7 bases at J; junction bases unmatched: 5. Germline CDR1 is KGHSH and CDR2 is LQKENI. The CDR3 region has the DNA TGTGCCAGCTCACCACTGGGACAGGGGGAAGGTGGCTACACCTTC. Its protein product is CASSPLGQGEGGYTF.

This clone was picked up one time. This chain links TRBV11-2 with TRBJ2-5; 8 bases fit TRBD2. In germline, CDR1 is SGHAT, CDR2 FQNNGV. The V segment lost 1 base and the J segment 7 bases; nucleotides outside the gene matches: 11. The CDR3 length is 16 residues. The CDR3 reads CASSLVGRAGAGTQYF. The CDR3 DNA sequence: TGTGCCAGCAGCTTAGTAGGGCGAGCGGGGGCGGGGACCCAGTACTTC.

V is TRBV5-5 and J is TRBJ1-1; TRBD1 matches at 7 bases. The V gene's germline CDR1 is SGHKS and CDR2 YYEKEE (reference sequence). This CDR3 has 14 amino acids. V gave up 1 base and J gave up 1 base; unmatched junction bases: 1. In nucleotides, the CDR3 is TGTGCCAGCAGCTTGCGGGACAGGAACACTGAAGCTTTCTTT. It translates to CASSLRDRNTEAFF. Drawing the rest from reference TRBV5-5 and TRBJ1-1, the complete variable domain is DAGVTQSPTHLIKTRGQQVTLRCSPISGHKSVSWYQQVLGQGPQFIFQYYEKEERGRGNFPDRFSARQFPNYSSELNVNALLLGDSALYLCASSLRDRNTEAFFGQGTRLTVV.

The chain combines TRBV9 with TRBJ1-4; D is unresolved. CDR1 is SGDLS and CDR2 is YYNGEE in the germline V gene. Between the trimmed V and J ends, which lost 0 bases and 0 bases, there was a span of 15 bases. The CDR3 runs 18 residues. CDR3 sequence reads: CASSVDPSPSATNEKLFF. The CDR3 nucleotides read TGTGCCAGCAGCGTAGATCCTTCTCCCTCGGCAACTAATGAAAAACTGTTTTTT.

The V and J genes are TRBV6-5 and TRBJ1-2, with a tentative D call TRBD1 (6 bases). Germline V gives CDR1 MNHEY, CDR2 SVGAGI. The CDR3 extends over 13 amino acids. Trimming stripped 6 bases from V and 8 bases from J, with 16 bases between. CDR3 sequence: CASRPGGLGGYTF. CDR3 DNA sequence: TGTGCCAGCAGGCCCGGGGGGCTAGGCGGCTACACCTTC.

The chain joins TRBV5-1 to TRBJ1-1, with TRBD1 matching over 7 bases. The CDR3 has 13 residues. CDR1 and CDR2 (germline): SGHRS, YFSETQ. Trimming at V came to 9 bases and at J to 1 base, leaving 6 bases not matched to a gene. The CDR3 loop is CATKTGQNTEAFF. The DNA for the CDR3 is TGCGCCACCAAGACAGGGCAGAACACTGAAGCTTTCTTT.

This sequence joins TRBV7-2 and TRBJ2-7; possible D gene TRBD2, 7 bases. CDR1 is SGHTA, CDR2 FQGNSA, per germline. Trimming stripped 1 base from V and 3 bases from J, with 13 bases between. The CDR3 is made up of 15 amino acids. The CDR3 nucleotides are TGTGCCAGCAGCTTAGAAGGGGGGGTAAACTACGAGCAGTACTTC. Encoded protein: CASSLEGGVNYEQYF.

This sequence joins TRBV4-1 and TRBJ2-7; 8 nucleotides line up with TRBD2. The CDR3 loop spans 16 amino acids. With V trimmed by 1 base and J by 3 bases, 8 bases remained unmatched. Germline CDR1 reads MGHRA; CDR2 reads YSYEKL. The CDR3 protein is CASSQVLAGGFYEQYF. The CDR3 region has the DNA TGCGCCAGCAGCCAAGTTCTGGCGGGGGGCTTCTACGAGCAGTACTTC.

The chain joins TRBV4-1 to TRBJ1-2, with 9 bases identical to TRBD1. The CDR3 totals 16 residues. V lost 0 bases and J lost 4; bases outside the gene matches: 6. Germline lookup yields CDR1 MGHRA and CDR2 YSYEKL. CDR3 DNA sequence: TGCGCCAGCAGCCAAGATAGGACAGGGGCCTCCTATGGCTACACCTTC. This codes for CASSQDRTGASYGYTF.

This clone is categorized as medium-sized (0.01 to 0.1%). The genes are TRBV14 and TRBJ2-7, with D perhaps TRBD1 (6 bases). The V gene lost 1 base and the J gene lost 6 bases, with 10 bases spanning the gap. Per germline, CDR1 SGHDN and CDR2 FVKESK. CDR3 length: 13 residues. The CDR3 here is CASSQVGQSEQYF. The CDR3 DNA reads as TGTGCCAGCAGCCAAGTTGGACAGAGCGAGCAGTACTTC.

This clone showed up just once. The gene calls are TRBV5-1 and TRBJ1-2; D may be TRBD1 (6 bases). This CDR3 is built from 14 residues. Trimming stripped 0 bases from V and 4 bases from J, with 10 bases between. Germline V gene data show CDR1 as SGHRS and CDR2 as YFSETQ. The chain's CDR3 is CASSLGTARYGYTF. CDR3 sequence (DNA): TGCGCCAGCAGCTTGGGGACAGCTCGCTATGGCTACACCTTC.

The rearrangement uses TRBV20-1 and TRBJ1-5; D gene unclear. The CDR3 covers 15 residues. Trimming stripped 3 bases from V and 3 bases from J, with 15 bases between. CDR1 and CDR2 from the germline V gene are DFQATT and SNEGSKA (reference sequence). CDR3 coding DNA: TGCAGTGCTAGTCGAGGTGGAGTCTTCAATCAGCCCCAGCATTTT. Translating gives CSASRGGVFNQPQHF.

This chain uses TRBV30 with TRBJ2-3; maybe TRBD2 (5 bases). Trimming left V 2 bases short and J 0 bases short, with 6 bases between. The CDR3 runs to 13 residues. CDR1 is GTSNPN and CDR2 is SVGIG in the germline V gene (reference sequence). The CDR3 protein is CAWSRGSTDTQYF. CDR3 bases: TGTGCCTGGAGTCGGGGTAGCACAGATACGCAGTATTTT.

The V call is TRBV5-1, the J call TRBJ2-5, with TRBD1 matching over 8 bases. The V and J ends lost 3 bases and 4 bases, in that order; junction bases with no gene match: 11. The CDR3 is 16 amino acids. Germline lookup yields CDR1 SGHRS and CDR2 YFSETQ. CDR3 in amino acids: CASSSNPGQGGETQYF. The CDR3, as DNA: TGCGCCAGCAGCTCCAATCCAGGACAGGGAGGAGAGACCCAGTACTTC.

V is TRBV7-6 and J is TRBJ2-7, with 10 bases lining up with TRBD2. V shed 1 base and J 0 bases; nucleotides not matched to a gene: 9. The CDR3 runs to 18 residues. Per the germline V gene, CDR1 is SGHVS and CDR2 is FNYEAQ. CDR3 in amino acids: CASSLGPSGRRSSYEQYF. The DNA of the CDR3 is TGTGCCAGCAGCTTAGGGCCTAGCGGGAGAAGAAGCTCCTACGAGCAGTACTTC.

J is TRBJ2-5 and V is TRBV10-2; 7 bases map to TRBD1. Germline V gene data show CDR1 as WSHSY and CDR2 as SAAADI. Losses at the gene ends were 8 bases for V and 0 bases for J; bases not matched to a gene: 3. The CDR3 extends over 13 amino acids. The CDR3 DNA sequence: TGCGCCAGCGGACAGGAGTACCAAGAGACCCAGTACTTC. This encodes CASGQEYQETQYF.

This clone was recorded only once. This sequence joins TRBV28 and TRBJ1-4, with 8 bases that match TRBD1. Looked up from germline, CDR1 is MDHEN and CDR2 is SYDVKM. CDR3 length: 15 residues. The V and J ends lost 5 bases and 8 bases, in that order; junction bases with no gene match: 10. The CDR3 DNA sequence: TGTGCCAGCAGTGCCCGACAGGGGTTGGCGGAAAAACTGTTTTTT. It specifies CASSARQGLAEKLFF.

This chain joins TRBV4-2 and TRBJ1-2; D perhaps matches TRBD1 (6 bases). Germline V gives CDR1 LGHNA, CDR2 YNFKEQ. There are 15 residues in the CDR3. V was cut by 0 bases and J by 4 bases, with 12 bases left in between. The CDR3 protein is CASSQDTGPIYGYTF. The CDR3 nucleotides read TGTGCCAGCAGCCAAGATACAGGGCCGATCTATGGCTACACCTTC.

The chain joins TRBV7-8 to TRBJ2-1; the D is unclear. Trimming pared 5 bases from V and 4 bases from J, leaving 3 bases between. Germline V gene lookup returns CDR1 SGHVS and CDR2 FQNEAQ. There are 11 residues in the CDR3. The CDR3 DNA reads TGTGCCAGCAGCCCTTACAATGAGCAGTTCTTC. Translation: CASSPYNEQFF.

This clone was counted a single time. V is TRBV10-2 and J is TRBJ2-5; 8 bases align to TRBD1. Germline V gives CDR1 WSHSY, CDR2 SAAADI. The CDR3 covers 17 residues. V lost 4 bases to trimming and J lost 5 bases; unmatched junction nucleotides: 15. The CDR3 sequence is CASSGGAGGVPTETQYF. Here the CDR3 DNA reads TGCGCCAGCAGTGGGGGGGCAGGGGGCGTTCCTACGGAGACCCAGTACTTC.

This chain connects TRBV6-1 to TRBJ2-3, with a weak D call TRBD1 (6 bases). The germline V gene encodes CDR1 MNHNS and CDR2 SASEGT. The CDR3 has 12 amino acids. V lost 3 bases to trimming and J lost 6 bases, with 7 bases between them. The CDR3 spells CASSDRGDTQYF. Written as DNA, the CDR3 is TGTGCCAGCAGTGACAGGGGTGATACGCAGTATTTT.

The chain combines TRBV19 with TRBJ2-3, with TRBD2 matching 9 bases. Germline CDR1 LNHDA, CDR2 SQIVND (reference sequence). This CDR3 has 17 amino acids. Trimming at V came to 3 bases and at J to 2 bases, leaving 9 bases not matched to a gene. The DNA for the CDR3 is TGTGCCAGTAGTATTAGGCCTCTAGCGGGGAACACAGATACGCAGTATTTT. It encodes CASSIRPLAGNTDTQYF.

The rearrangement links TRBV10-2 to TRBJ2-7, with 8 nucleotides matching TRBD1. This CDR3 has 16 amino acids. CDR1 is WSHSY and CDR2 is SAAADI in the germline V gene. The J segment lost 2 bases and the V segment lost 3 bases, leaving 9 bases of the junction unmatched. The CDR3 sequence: CASSEAPTGEPYEQYF. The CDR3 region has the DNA TGCGCCAGCAGTGAAGCCCCGACAGGGGAGCCCTACGAGCAGTACTTC.

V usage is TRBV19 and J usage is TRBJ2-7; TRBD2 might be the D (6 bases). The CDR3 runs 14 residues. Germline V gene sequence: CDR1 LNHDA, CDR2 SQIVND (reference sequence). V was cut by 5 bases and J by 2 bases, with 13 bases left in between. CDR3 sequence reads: CASSPWGDAYEQYF. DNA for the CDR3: TGTGCCAGTAGTCCATGGGGGGACGCCTACGAGCAGTACTTC.

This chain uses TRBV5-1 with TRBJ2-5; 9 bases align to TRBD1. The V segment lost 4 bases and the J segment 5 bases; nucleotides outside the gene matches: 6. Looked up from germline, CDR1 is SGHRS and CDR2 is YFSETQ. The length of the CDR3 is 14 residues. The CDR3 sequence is CASSSTGGGETQYF. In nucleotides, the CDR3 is TGCGCCAGCAGCAGTACAGGGGGCGGGGAGACCCAGTACTTC.

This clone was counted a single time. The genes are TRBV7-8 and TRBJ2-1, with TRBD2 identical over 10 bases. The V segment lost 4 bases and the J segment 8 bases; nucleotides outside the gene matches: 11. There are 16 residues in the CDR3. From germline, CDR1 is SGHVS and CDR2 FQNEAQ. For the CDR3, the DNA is TGTGCCAGCAGCTCTCCACGGACTAGCGGATCTTATGAGCAGTTCTTC. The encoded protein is CASSSPRTSGSYEQFF.

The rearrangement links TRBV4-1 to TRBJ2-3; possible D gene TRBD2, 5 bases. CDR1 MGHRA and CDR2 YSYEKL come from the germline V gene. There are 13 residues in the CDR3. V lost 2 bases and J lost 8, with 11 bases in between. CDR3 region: CASSQPGDPTQYF. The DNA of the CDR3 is TGCGCCAGCAGCCAACCCGGGGATCCTACGCAGTATTTT.

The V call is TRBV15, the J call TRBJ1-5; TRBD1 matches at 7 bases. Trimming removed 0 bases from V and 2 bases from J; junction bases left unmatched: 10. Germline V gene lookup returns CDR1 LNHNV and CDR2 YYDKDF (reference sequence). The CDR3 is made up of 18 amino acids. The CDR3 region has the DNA TGTGCCACCAGCAGAGACTCATCGACAGGGATAGGCAATCAGCCCCAGCATTTT. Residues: CATSRDSSTGIGNQPQHF.